This T cell receptor beta chain derives from a study of T cells in Graves' hyperthyroidism and ophthalmopathy. Germline V lookup: CDR1 MNHNS, CDR2 SASEGT. With 7 bases removed from V and 9 bases from J, the gap between germline ends came to 16 bases. The CDR3 extends over 13 amino acids. TCR beta CDR3 regions were amplified from RNA. HTBI primers drove first-round RT-PCR of the TCR CDR3. TCRdb ran MiXCR on the multiplex PCR reads and lists one entry per CDR3 protein. The data show over 450,000 distinct CDR3 sequences, 13% to 15% seen once. This clonotype showed up many times. The source material was blood. This TCR was sampled from a woman aged 18-35 years with Graves' hyperthyroidism. The chain uses TRBV6-1 and TRBJ2-1, with D possibly TRBD1 on 5 matching bases. The CDR3 DNA is TGTGCCAGCACCAACAGGCTAGGCGGTGAGCAGTTCTTC. Translating gives CASTNRLGGEQFF.